The clone carrying this T cell receptor beta chain was found many times. Its antigen is not known. Amplifying from RNA transcripts, the study obtained TCR beta CDR3 regions. Second-round multiplex PCR came after first-round RT-PCR with HTBI primers. In TCRdb, the multiplex PCR reads were re-called with MiXCR into one record per CDR3 protein. The table records 400,000 to 500,000 distinct CDR3 sequences, 20% to 25% of them present only once. The record originates from a study of Graves' ophthalmopathy and Graves' hyperthyroidism. V gave up 2 bases and J gave up 2 bases, with 13 bases separating them. Per the germline V gene, CDR1 is SGHTA and CDR2 is FQGNSA. The CDR3 runs 15 residues. Study-wide points: Most expanded clonotypes from thyroid (those above 0.001 frequency) were also found in blood.

J is TRBJ2-7 and V is TRBV7-2; no reliable D call. Source material: peripheral blood. The source is a woman under 30 with stable Graves' hyperthyroidism. CDR3 protein: CASSLSHTTAYEQYF. CDR3 DNA sequence: TGTGCCAGCAGCTTATCCCACACCACAGCCTACGAGCAGTACTTC.